These 23 T cell receptor beta chains were all obtained from the same sample, sequenced in a study of blood T cell repertoires in COVID-19. Profiled with immunoSEQ multiplex PCR; TCRdb holds only in-frame clones, not every one. The sample gives approximately 300,000 clones, roughly 89% of which show up once; 0.95% to 1.3% is in the top ten. The sample was peripheral blood. The receptors here all came from a middle-aged woman with COVID-19, enrolled during active disease.

The rearrangement uses TRBV11-3 and TRBJ2-5, with D hard to call. In germline, CDR1 is SGHNT, CDR2 YENEEA. This CDR3 has 13 residues. V was pared by 3 bases and J by 5 bases, with 10 bases between. The CDR3: CASSFSRQETQYF. The DNA of the CDR3 is TGTGCCAGCAGCTTTTCCCGCCAGGAGACCCAGTACTTC.

The genes are TRBV5-1 and TRBJ2-5; no clear D. The CDR3 totals 11 residues. V shed 7 bases and J shed 5 bases, with 9 bases lying between them. CDR1 is SGHRS, CDR2 YFSETQ, per germline. The CDR3 DNA reads as TGCGCCAGCGGTGCTCGGGAGACCCAGTACTTC. Translation gives CASGARETQYF.

This clone was counted a single time. J is TRBJ1-2 and V is TRBV3-1 (or the pseudogene TRBV3-2), with D hard to call. Germline-derived CDR1 and CDR2 are LGHDT and YNNKEL (reference sequence). This CDR3 has 14 residues. The V end lost 3 bases, the J end lost 4 bases, and 12 bases lay between the germline ends. CDR3 in DNA: TGTGCCAGCAGCCAGAAACGGAGCCGCTATGGCTACACCTTC. It yields the protein CASSQKRSRYGYTF.

The V call is TRBV29-1, the J call TRBJ1-2; D unclear. Germline V gene lookup returns CDR1 SQVTM and CDR2 ANQGSEA. This CDR3 has 13 residues. The V end was cut by 4 bases, the J end by 5 bases, with 14 bases between. The chain's CDR3 is CSVGSLLTYGYTF. The CDR3 DNA sequence: TGCAGCGTTGGTTCCCTACTCACTTATGGCTACACCTTC.

This chain links TRBV29-1 with TRBJ2-6; unclear D gene. CDR3 length: 13 amino acids. Germline V gene data show CDR1 as SQVTM and CDR2 as ANQGSEA. The ends were cut back, 4 bases at V and 2 bases at J, with 6 bases in the middle. CDR3 coding DNA: TGCAGCGTTGGTGGGCCTGGGGCCAACGTCCTGACTTTC. Protein sequence: CSVGGPGANVLTF.

The CDR3 DNA sequence: TGTGCCAGCAGCTTCCCAGGTCATGTAGATACGCAGTATTTT. Protein: CASSFPGHVDTQYF. The chain carries TRBV11-2 and TRBJ2-3; D is unresolved. CDR1 and CDR2 from the germline V gene are SGHAT and FQNNGV. This CDR3 spans 14 amino acids. V was cut by 3 bases and J by 5 bases, with 12 bases left in between. The full variable domain, with the rest looked up from reference TRBV11-2 and TRBJ2-3, is EAGVAQSPRYKIIEKRQSVAFWCNPISGHATLYWYQQILGQGPKLLIQFQNNGVVDDSQLPKDRFSAERLKGVDSTLKIQPAKLEDSAVYLCASSFPGHVDTQYFGPGTRLTVL.

For this clone: The junction departs from germline at one end; a sequencing error may be responsible. The chain carries TRBV7-2 and TRBJ2-2, with TRBD1 as a possible D gene (5 bases). Germline V gene sequence: CDR1 SGHTA, CDR2 FQGNSA. The CDR3 contains 14 residues. The CDR3 is CASSGAAKTGELFF. The DNA for the CDR3 is TGTGCCAGCAGCGGGGCGGCGAAGACCGGGGAGCTGTTTTTT.

The chain combines TRBV5-4 with TRBJ2-7, with D perhaps TRBD2 (5 bases). The V end was cut by 3 bases, the J end by 1 base, with 14 bases between. The V gene's germline CDR1 is SGHNT and CDR2 YYREEE (reference sequence). There are 15 residues in the CDR3. CDR3 sequence: CASSSDFPRSYEQYF. In DNA form, the CDR3 reads TGTGCCAGCAGCTCGGACTTCCCAAGGTCCTACGAGCAGTACTTC.

The V and J genes are TRBV5-5 and TRBJ1-1; 10 nucleotides agree with TRBD1. Germline CDR1 and CDR2: SGHKS and YYEKEE (reference sequence). The CDR3 is made up of 16 amino acids. The ends lost 4 bases at V and 2 bases at J; junction bases unmatched: 8. CDR3 DNA sequence: TGTGCCAGCAGCCCAAGACAGGGGGCGCGAAACACTGAAGCTTTCTTT. This gives the protein CASSPRQGARNTEAFF.

The chain has TRBV7-2 and TRBJ1-5; perhaps TRBD1 as D (5 bases). V was cut by 4 bases and J by 7 bases, with 11 bases left in between. Germline CDR1 and CDR2: SGHTA and FQGNSA. The CDR3 spans 13 residues. The CDR3 DNA reads as TGTGCCAGCAGCTCCTTTAGGGGACAGCCCCAGCATTTT. It is translated as CASSSFRGQPQHF.

The J gene is TRBJ1-5, the V gene TRBV29-1, with a weak D call TRBD1 (6 bases). In germline, CDR1 is SQVTM, CDR2 ANQGSEA. Trimming pared 6 bases from V and 4 bases from J, leaving 28 bases between. The CDR3 totals 18 residues. The CDR3 loop reads CSVKLVGHDNFGNQPQHF. The CDR3 DNA is TGCAGCGTCAAGCTCGTGGGACACGATAACTTTGGGAATCAGCCCCAGCATTTT.

V usage is TRBV6-4 and J usage is TRBJ2-1, with 8 bases matching TRBD2. Germline V lookup: CDR1 MRHNA, CDR2 SNTAGT. The V and J ends lost 3 bases and 0 bases, in that order; junction bases with no gene match: 13. The CDR3 spans 19 residues. The CDR3 coding sequence is TGTGCCAGCAGTGAGTCACTAGCGGCCCAGAGGAGCTCCTACAATGAGCAGTTCTTC. This codes for CASSESLAAQRSSYNEQFF.

Only one count was recorded for this clone. The chain is built from TRBV28 and TRBJ2-7; weak D call: TRBD2 (6 bases). Germline CDR1 is MDHEN and CDR2 is SYDVKM. V was pared by 8 bases and J by 12 bases, with 17 bases between. This CDR3 comprises 11 residues. The CDR3 sequence is CASGTLLARYF. The DNA for the CDR3 is TGTGCCAGCGGCACCCTCCTAGCGCGGTACTTC.

The chain has TRBV7-2 and TRBJ1-3; TRBD1 might be the D (6 bases). V shed 5 bases and J shed 6 bases, with 20 bases lying between them. CDR3 length equals 16 residues. Germline V CDR1 and CDR2: SGHTA, FQGNSA. The CDR3 nucleotides are TGTGCCAGCAGCCCTCGACAGGCGACTTTGGTAAACACCATATATTTT. Its translation: CASSPRQATLVNTIYF.

This rearrangement joins TRBV5-5 to TRBJ2-1; 11 positions match TRBD2. V lost 4 bases and J lost 2; bases outside the gene matches: 2. Germline values: CDR1 SGHKS, CDR2 YYEKEE (reference sequence). CDR3 length: 15 residues. This CDR3 reads CASSQLAGAYNEQFF. Here the CDR3 DNA reads TGTGCCAGCAGCCAACTAGCGGGGGCCTACAATGAGCAGTTCTTC.

The V and J genes are TRBV7-2 and TRBJ2-3, with D unresolved. The CDR3 runs 15 residues. V was clipped by 2 bases and J by 1 base, with 10 bases between them. Germline V gene sequence: CDR1 SGHTA, CDR2 FQGNSA. CDR3: CASSLMNTRTDTQYF. The DNA for the CDR3 is TGTGCCAGCAGCTTAATGAATACTCGCACAGATACGCAGTATTTT.

This chain joins TRBV6-5 and TRBJ2-3; perhaps TRBD1 as D (5 bases). The CDR3 extends over 13 amino acids. CDR1 and CDR2 (germline): MNHEY, SVGAGI. The V end lost 2 bases, the J end lost 5 bases, and 8 bases lay between the germline ends. DNA for the CDR3: TGTGCCAGCAGTTACAGCAGGGAAGATACGCAGTATTTT. Amino acid sequence: CASSYSREDTQYF.

Comment on this clone: This same CDR3 is encoded by further DNA sequences in the sample. V gene TRBV19 combines with J gene TRBJ2-1, with 8 bases aligning to TRBD1. V lost 1 base to trimming and J lost 4 bases; unmatched junction nucleotides: 0. Germline-derived CDR1 and CDR2 are LNHDA and SQIVND (reference sequence). The CDR3 has 14 amino acids. The CDR3: CASSIGTGYNEQFF. CDR3 nucleotide sequence: TGTGCCAGTAGTATAGGGACAGGGTACAATGAGCAGTTCTTC.

The rearrangement uses TRBV7-2 and TRBJ2-1; TRBD2 agrees at 7 bases. The CDR3 runs to 17 residues. The germline V gene encodes CDR1 SGHTA and CDR2 FQGNSA. The V segment lost 3 bases and the J segment 0 bases; nucleotides outside the gene matches: 8. The CDR3 coding sequence is TGTGCCAGCAGCTTGAAACGACTAGCCAGCTCCTACAATGAGCAGTTCTTC. This translates into CASSLKRLASSYNEQFF.

In this sample, this clone turned up once. The chain has TRBV5-6 and TRBJ2-7; D is perhaps TRBD1 (6 bases). The CDR3 runs 16 residues. CDR1 and CDR2 from the germline V gene are SGHDT and YYEEEE. Trimming took 0 bases from V and 2 from J, leaving 15 bases between them. CDR3 DNA sequence: TGTGCCAGCAGCTTGGATATCAGGGCAGGGGCCTACGAGCAGTACTTC. Its protein is CASSLDIRAGAYEQYF.

The rearrangement joins TRBV6-4 to TRBJ2-2; D is undetermined. CDR3 size: 12 residues. Trimming took 5 bases from V and 8 from J, leaving 9 bases between them. The germline V gene encodes CDR1 MRHNA and CDR2 SNTAGT. The CDR3 nucleotides read TGTGCCAGCAGTACCGGTCTGGGGGAGCTGTTTTTT. It codes for CASSTGLGELFF.

V gene TRBV6-5 combines with J gene TRBJ1-2; 7 bases match TRBD1. This CDR3 has 13 amino acids. Trimming removed 8 bases from V and 7 bases from J; junction bases left unmatched: 10. The germline V gene encodes CDR1 MNHEY and CDR2 SVGAGI. The CDR3 nucleotides read TGTGCCAGCGACAGGGCGGCAAGCGGTGGCTACACCTTC. Protein product: CASDRAASGGYTF.

The chain employs TRBV9 and TRBJ2-7; perhaps TRBD2 as D (5 bases). Trimming shortened V by 2 bases and J by 2 bases, and 14 bases separated the two germline ends. Looked up from germline, CDR1 is SGDLS and CDR2 is YYNGEE. The CDR3 is made up of 15 amino acids. The CDR3 region has the DNA TGTGCCAGCAGCGTCGGCGGTCGGGAACCCTACGAGCAGTACTTC. The encoded protein is CASSVGGREPYEQYF. The full variable domain, its missing parts supplied by reference TRBV9 and TRBJ2-7, is DSGVTQTPKHLITATGQRVTLRCSPRSGDLSVYWYQQSLDQGLQFLIQYYNGEERAKGNILERFSAQQFPDLHSELNLSSLELGDSALYFCASSVGGREPYEQYFGPGTRLTVT.